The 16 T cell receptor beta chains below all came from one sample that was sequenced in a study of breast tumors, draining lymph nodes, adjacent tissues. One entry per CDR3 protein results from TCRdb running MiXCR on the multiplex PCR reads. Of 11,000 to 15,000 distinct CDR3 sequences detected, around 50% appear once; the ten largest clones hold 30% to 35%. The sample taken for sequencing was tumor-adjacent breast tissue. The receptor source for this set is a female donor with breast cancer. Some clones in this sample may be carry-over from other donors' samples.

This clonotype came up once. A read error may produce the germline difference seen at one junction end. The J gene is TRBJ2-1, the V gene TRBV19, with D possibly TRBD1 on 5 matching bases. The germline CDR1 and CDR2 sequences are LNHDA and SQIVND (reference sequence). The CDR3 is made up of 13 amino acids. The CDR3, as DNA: TGCGCCAGTAGTACCCGATCAGGGTATATGCAGTTCTTC. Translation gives CASSTRSGYMQFF.

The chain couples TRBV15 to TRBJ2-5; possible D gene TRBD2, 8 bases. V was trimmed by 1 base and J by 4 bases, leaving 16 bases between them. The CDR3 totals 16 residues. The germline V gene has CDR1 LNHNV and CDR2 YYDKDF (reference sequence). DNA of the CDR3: TGTGCCACCAGCAGAGCCCGGGAGGGGGCGTCAGAGACCCAGTACTTC. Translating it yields CATSRAREGASETQYF.

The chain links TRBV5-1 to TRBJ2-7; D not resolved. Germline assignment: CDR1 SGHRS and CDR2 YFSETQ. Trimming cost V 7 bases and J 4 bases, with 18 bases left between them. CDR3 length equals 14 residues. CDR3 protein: CASAYREPSYEQYF. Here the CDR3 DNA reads TGCGCCAGCGCTTACCGCGAACCGTCTTACGAGCAGTACTTC.

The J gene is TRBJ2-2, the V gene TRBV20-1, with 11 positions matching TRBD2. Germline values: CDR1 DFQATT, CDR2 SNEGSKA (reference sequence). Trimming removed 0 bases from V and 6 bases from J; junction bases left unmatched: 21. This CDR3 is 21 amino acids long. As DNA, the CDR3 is TGCAGTGCTAGAGATTCCGGACTAGCGGGTGATCTCCACTACTCCTCCGGGGAGCTGTTTTTT. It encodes CSARDSGLAGDLHYSSGELFF.

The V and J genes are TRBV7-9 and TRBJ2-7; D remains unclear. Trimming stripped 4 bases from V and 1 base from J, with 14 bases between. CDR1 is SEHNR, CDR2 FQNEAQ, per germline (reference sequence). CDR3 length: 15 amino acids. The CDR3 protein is CASSSPLALSYEQYF. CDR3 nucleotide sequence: TGTGCCAGCAGCTCTCCGTTGGCACTATCCTACGAGCAGTACTTC.

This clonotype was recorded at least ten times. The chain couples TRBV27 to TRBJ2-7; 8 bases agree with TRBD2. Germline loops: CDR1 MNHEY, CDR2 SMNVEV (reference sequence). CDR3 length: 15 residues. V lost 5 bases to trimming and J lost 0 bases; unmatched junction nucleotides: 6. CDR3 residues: CASSPLAGGSYEQYF. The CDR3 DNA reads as TGTGCCAGCAGTCCCCTAGCGGGTGGCTCCTACGAGCAGTACTTC.

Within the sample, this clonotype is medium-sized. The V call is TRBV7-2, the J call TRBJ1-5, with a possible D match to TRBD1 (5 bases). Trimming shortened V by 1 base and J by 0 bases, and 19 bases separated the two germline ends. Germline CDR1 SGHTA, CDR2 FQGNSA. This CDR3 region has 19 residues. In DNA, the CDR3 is TGTGCCAGCAGCTTAGAAGCCGGGGGATGGGACGTTAGCAATCAGCCCCAGCATTTT. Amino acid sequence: CASSLEAGGWDVSNQPQHF.

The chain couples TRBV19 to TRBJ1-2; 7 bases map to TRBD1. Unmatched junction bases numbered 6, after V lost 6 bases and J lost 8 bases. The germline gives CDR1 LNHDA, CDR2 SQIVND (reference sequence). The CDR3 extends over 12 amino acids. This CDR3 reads CASRTQGTGYTF. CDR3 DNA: TGTGCCAGTAGGACACAGGGGACCGGCTACACCTTC.

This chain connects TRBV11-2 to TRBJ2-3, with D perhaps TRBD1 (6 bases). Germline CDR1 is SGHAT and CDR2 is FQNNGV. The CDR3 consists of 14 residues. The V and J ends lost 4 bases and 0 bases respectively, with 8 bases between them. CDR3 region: CASSWTASTDTQYF. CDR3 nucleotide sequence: TGTGCCAGCAGCTGGACAGCTAGCACAGATACGCAGTATTTT.

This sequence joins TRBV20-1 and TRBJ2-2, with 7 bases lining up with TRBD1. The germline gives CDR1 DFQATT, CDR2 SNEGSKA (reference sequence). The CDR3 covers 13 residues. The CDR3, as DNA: TGCAGCACGACAGGGTCTCACACCGGGGAGCTGTTTTTT. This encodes CSTTGSHTGELFF.

The CDR3 region is CASSGRLAGETGLEQYF. The CDR3 DNA reads TGTGCCAGCAGCGGACGACTAGCGGGAGAGACAGGCCTCGAGCAGTACTTC. This rearrangement joins TRBV7-9 to TRBJ2-7, with TRBD2 matching over 12 bases. CDR3 length: 17 residues. V lost 5 bases to trimming and J lost 6 bases; unmatched junction nucleotides: 14. Germline CDR1 SEHNR, CDR2 FQNEAQ (reference sequence).

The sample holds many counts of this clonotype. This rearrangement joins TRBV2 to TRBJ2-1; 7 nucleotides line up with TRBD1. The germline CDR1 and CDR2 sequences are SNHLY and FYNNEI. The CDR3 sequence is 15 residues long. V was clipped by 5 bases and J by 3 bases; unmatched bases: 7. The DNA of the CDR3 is TGTGCCAGCAGTTCCCGAGGACAGGTCTACAATGAGCAGTTCTTC. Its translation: CASSSRGQVYNEQFF.

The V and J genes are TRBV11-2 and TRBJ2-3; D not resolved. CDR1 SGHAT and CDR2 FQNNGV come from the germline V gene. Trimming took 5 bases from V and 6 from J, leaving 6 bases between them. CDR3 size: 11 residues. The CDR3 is CASSTLDTQYF. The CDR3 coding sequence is TGTGCCAGCAGCACCCTGGATACGCAGTATTTT.

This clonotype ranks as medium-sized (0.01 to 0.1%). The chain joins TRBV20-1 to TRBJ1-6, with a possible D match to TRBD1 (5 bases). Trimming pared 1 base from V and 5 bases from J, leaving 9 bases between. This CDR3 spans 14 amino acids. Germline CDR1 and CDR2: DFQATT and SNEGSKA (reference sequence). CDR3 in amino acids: CSARVAGNNSPLHF. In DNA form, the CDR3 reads TGCAGTGCTAGAGTGGCAGGGAATAATTCACCCCTCCACTTT.

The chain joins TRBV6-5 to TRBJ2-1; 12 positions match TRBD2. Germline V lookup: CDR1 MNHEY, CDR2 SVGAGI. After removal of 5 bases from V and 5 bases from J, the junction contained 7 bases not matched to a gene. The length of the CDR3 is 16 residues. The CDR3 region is CASSPLTSGRDNEQFF. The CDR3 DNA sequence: TGTGCCAGCAGTCCCCTGACTAGCGGGAGAGACAATGAGCAGTTCTTC.

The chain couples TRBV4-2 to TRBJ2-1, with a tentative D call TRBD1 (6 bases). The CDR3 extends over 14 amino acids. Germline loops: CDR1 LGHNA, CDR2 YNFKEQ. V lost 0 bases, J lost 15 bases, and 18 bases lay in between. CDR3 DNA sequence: TGTGCCAGCAGCCAAGATTGGGGCCTTAGGGGGAGGTTCTTC. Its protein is CASSQDWGLRGRFF.